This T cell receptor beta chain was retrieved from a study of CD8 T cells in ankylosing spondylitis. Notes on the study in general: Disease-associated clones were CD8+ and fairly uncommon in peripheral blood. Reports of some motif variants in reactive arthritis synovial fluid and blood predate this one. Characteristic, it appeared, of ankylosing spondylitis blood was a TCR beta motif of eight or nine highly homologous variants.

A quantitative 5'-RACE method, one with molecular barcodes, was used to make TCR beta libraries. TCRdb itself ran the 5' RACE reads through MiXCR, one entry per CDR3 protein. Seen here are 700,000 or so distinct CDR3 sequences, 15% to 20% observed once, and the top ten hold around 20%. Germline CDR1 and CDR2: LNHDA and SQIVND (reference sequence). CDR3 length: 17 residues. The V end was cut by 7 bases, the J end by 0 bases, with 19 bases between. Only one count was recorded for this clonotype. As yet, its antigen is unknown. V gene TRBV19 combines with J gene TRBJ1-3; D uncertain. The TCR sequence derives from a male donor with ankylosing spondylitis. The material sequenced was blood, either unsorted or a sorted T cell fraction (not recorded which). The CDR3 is CASIRAEDPFSGNTIYF. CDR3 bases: TGTGCCAGTATTAGGGCGGAGGATCCCTTCTCTGGAAACACCATATATTTT. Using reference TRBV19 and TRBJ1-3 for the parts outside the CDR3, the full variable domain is DGGITQSPKYLFRKEGQNVTLSCEQNLNHDAMYWYRQDPGQGLRLIYYSQIVNDFQKGDIAEGYSVSREKKESFPLTVTSAQKNPTAFYLCASIRAEDPFSGNTIYFGEGSWLTVV.